This T cell receptor beta chain was obtained from a study of T cell responses to AZD1222 COVID-19 vaccine. In the study overall: Investigators merged groups given second doses at roughly 4 or roughly 12 weeks.

The CDR3 spans 15 residues. V gave up 7 bases and J gave up 2 bases; unmatched junction bases: 10. CDR1 is LNHDA, CDR2 SQIVND, per germline (reference sequence). Study-level points and caveats: Clonal diversity was possibly underestimated, and the donors were mostly white British, with more females.

Sequencing was performed with immunoSEQ multiplex PCR; in TCRdb, only in-frame clones are kept and a portion is missing. The sample lists about 140,000 clones, 85% to 95% occurring once. This clone was counted only a few times. Antigen unknown. Sequenced here: peripheral blood, sampled on day 0 of AZD1222 vaccination. The chain employs TRBV19 and TRBJ2-7; 8 bases match TRBD1. This receptor was taken from an adult in good health. For the CDR3, the DNA is TGTGCCAGTAAGGCCACAGGGGGAGAGGCCTACGAGCAGTACTTC. This codes for CASKATGGEAYEQYF.